This TCR beta chain was obtained from a study of cytomegalovirus exposure and HLA in healthy donors. V lost 3 bases and J lost 2; bases outside the gene matches: 3. The germline V gene encodes CDR1 SEHNR and CDR2 FQNEAQ (reference sequence). CDR3 length: 15 residues. PCR primers comprised 60 Vbeta and 13 Jbeta primers. The table came from immunoSEQ multiplex PCR; TCRdb's copy has only in-frame clones and leaves some out. Among more than 120,000 clones listed, approximately 83% were seen once. The sequence was collected from a male donor in good health and CMV-seronegative. V usage is TRBV7-9 and J usage is TRBJ2-5, with 10 bases aligning to TRBD1. The material sequenced was PBMCs. CDR3 loop: CASSLGQGIQETQYF. The CDR3 DNA follows: TGTGCCAGCAGCTTGGGACAGGGGATTCAAGAGACCCAGTACTTC.